The 23 T cell receptor beta chains reported below all come from one sample, sequenced in a study of technical replicates of blood from several donors. Clones were sequenced by immunoSEQ multiplex PCR, and TCRdb holds only the in-frame ones, with some missing. The profile shows 65,000 to 80,000 clones, about 97% of them singletons. Sequencing was done on a sample of T cells isolated from PBMCs. The receptors were gathered from a human donor in good health.

This chain connects TRBV10-3 to TRBJ1-2; possibly TRBD1 for D (5 bases). The CDR3 contains 14 residues. Deletions cut 6 bases from V and 0 bases from J, with 11 bases between. Germline V CDR1 and CDR2: ENHRY, SYGVKD. The CDR3: CAISRWDSNYGYTF. In DNA, the CDR3 is TGTGCCATCAGCCGCTGGGACTCTAACTATGGCTACACCTTC.

This clone appeared once. The chain recombines TRBV2 with TRBJ1-2, with 7 bases matching TRBD1. Germline V gene sequence: CDR1 SNHLY, CDR2 FYNNEI. This CDR3 is built from 14 residues. V shed 6 bases and J 1 base; nucleotides not matched to a gene: 5. CDR3 DNA sequence: TGTGCCAGCAGCGGGACAGAGATTAACTATGGCTACACCTTC. Protein product: CASSGTEINYGYTF.

The V gene is TRBV19, the J gene TRBJ2-1; D is possibly TRBD2 (6 bases). Germline CDR1 LNHDA, CDR2 SQIVND (reference sequence). The CDR3 is 14 amino acids. Trimming took 6 bases from V and 2 from J, leaving 11 bases between them. The DNA for the CDR3 is TGTGCCAGTAGGGAGGACTACACCTACAATGAGCAGTTCTTC. This encodes CASREDYTYNEQFF.

The chain has TRBV28 and TRBJ1-1; unclear D gene. In germline, CDR1 is MDHEN, CDR2 SYDVKM. The CDR3 has 11 amino acids. Trimming shortened V by 2 bases and J by 10 bases, and 8 bases separated the two germline ends. The CDR3 is CASSLLERAFF. Here the CDR3 DNA reads TGTGCCAGCAGTTTACTCGAGCGAGCTTTCTTT.

The chain uses TRBV7-8 and TRBJ1-2, with D uncertain. The CDR3 is 12 residues long. Trimming stripped 5 bases from V and 8 bases from J, with 12 bases between. From germline, CDR1 is SGHVS and CDR2 FQNEAQ. In DNA form, the CDR3 reads TGTGCCAGCAGCCAACCTAGAAAAGGCTACACCTTC. Translating it yields CASSQPRKGYTF.

This chain uses TRBV5-1 with TRBJ2-3; D possibly corresponds to TRBD1 (5 bases). V was clipped by 1 base and J by 0 bases, with 6 bases between them. Germline assignment: CDR1 SGHRS and CDR2 YFSETQ. The length of the CDR3 is 14 residues. The CDR3 DNA reads TGCGCCAGCAGCTTGACAGGAAGCACAGATACGCAGTATTTT. Its protein is CASSLTGSTDTQYF.

The chain couples TRBV19 to TRBJ1-2; D uncertain. This CDR3 is 13 amino acids long. From germline, CDR1 is LNHDA and CDR2 SQIVND (reference sequence). The ends were cut back, 6 bases at V and 1 base at J, with 9 bases in the middle. Written as DNA, the CDR3 is TGTGCCAGTAGCTTTGGGAGTAACTATGGCTACACCTTC. It translates to CASSFGSNYGYTF. Full variable domain (rest looked up from reference TRBV19 and TRBJ1-2): DGGITQSPKYLFRKEGQNVTLSCEQNLNHDAMYWYRQDPGQGLRLIYYSQIVNDFQKGDIAEGYSVSREKKESFPLTVTSAQKNPTAFYLCASSFGSNYGYTFGSGTRLTVV.

The chain recombines TRBV18 with TRBJ2-7; D might be TRBD1 (5 bases). The CDR3 is 11 residues long. Trimming removed 2 bases from V and 7 bases from J, with 6 bases in between. CDR1 is KGHSH and CDR2 is LQKENI in the germline V gene. The chain's CDR3 is CASSPDSEQYF. The DNA for the CDR3 is TGTGCCAGCTCACCAGACAGTGAGCAGTACTTC.

J is TRBJ2-7 and V is TRBV5-1; maybe TRBD1 (6 bases). The CDR3 is 12 amino acids. The germline V gene encodes CDR1 SGHRS and CDR2 YFSETQ. Trimming shortened V by 1 base and J by 5 bases, and 7 bases separated the two germline ends. The chain's CDR3 is CASSLQGNEQYF. CDR3 in DNA: TGCGCCAGCAGCTTGCAGGGGAACGAGCAGTACTTC.

The rearrangement uses TRBV7-3 and TRBJ2-3; 7 bases agree with TRBD1. Germline V lookup: CDR1 SGHTA, CDR2 FQGTGA. This CDR3 has 16 amino acids. V shed 5 bases and J 4 bases; nucleotides not matched to a gene: 12. CDR3 nucleotides: TGTGCCAGCAGCCTCCTGACAGGGTCTTTGGCAGATACGCAGTATTTT. Protein product: CASSLLTGSLADTQYF.

On this clone itself: This same CDR3 is encoded by further DNA sequences in the sample. The chain combines TRBV19 with TRBJ1-5, with 7 bases aligning to TRBD1. V dropped 3 bases and J dropped 2; count of bases not matched to a gene: 1. Germline V lookup: CDR1 LNHDA, CDR2 SQIVND (reference sequence). This CDR3 has 14 residues. The CDR3 nucleotides read TGTGCCAGTAGTATCGGACAGGGCAATCAGCCCCAGCATTTT. It specifies CASSIGQGNQPQHF.

The chain recombines TRBV4-1 with TRBJ1-3, with 7 positions matching TRBD1. The J segment lost 5 bases and the V segment lost 2 bases, leaving 6 bases of the junction unmatched. The CDR3 length is 15 residues. CDR1 MGHRA and CDR2 YSYEKL come from the germline V gene. CDR3 region: CASSQPRQGRNTIYF. The CDR3 region has the DNA TGCGCCAGCAGCCAACCAAGACAGGGTAGAAACACCATATATTTT.

J is TRBJ2-5 and V is TRBV10-3; TRBD1 matches at 7 bases. The trim removed 8 bases at V and 3 bases at J, leaving 6 bases unmatched. This CDR3 has 13 amino acids. Germline V CDR1 and CDR2: ENHRY, SYGVKD. The CDR3, as DNA: TGTGCCATCCGACAGGGATATGAAGAGACCCAGTACTTC. As protein: CAIRQGYEETQYF.

The rearrangement uses TRBV7-9 and TRBJ2-3, with D possibly TRBD1 on 5 matching bases. CDR3 length: 14 residues. Looked up from germline, CDR1 is SEHNR and CDR2 is FQNEAQ (reference sequence). V lost 3 bases and J 9 bases, leaving 16 bases between the germline ends. CDR3 loop: CASSFALDRITQYF. CDR3 in DNA: TGTGCCAGCAGCTTCGCATTAGACAGAATAACGCAGTATTTT.

V is TRBV5-6 and J is TRBJ1-1; 10 nucleotides match TRBD1. The CDR3 has 17 residues. Germline CDR1 reads SGHDT; CDR2 reads YYEEEE. The V and J ends lost 2 bases and 5 bases, in that order; junction bases with no gene match: 12. The CDR3 sequence: CASSFGQGVILKTEAFF. Written as DNA, the CDR3 is TGTGCCAGCAGCTTTGGACAGGGGGTTATTTTAAAGACTGAAGCTTTCTTT.

The V call is TRBV29-1, the J call TRBJ1-1, with D unclear. The CDR3 is 12 residues long. V was shortened by 7 bases and J by 3 bases, with 12 bases between the two germline ends. Germline V CDR1 and CDR2: SQVTM, ANQGSEA. CDR3 region: CSAFSIDTEAFF. DNA for the CDR3: TGCAGCGCTTTTAGTATAGACACTGAAGCTTTCTTT.

This chain joins TRBV6-1 and TRBJ1-2; tentatively, D is TRBD1 (6 bases). Per the germline V gene, CDR1 is MNHNS and CDR2 is SASEGT. The CDR3 covers 13 residues. V was cut by 7 bases and J by 3 bases, with 12 bases left in between. CDR3 amino acids: CASNQQGYYGYTF. DNA of the CDR3: TGTGCCAGCAATCAACAGGGTTACTATGGCTACACCTTC.

V gene TRBV2 combines with J gene TRBJ2-5; 10 bases align to TRBD2. The CDR3 runs 13 residues. Germline values: CDR1 SNHLY, CDR2 FYNNEI. Germline trimming cut 7 bases from V and 6 bases from J; bases unmatched to any gene: 5. CDR3 region: CASIGTSEQTQYF. The CDR3 region has the DNA TGTGCCAGCATCGGGACTAGCGAGCAGACCCAGTACTTC.

This clone was seen once. This rearrangement joins TRBV7-9 to TRBJ2-2; possibly TRBD1 for D (6 bases). Germline values: CDR1 SEHNR, CDR2 FQNEAQ (reference sequence). Trimming left V 1 base short and J 4 bases short, with 10 bases between. CDR3 length: 15 residues. The CDR3 region is CASSLDGRGTGELFF. As DNA, the CDR3 is TGTGCCAGCAGCTTAGATGGCAGGGGCACCGGGGAGCTGTTTTTT. Variable domain in full (rest from reference TRBV7-9 and TRBJ2-2): DTGVSQNPRHKITKRGQNVTFRCDPISEHNRLYWYRQTLGQGPEFLTYFQNEAQLEKSRLLSDRFSAERPKGSFSTLEIQRTEQGDSAMYLCASSLDGRGTGELFFGEGSRLTVL.

This clone was seen a single time. This chain joins TRBV5-1 and TRBJ2-6, with a possible D match to TRBD1 (5 bases). The CDR3 spans 16 residues. Germline CDR1 is SGHRS and CDR2 is YFSETQ. Deletions cut 5 bases from V and 0 bases from J, with 12 bases between. The DNA of the CDR3 is TGCGCCAGCAGGGGGCGCGCCTTCTCTGGGGCCAACGTCCTGACTTTC. Its translation: CASRGRAFSGANVLTF.

This chain connects TRBV7-2 to TRBJ2-3; D uncertain. Germline values: CDR1 SGHTA, CDR2 FQGNSA. The ends were cut back, 3 bases at V and 6 bases at J, with 10 bases in the middle. There are 13 residues in the CDR3. The CDR3 protein is CASSFTKEDTQYF. The CDR3 coding sequence is TGTGCCAGCAGCTTTACGAAGGAGGATACGCAGTATTTT.

The J gene is TRBJ1-1, the V gene TRBV7-8; possible D gene TRBD1, 6 bases. The ends were cut back, 1 base at V and 0 bases at J, with 15 bases in the middle. Germline CDR1 SGHVS, CDR2 FQNEAQ. CDR3 length: 17 amino acids. The CDR3 nucleotides read TGTGCCAGCAGCTTAGGCGGGGGGGGCGCGGTGAACACTGAAGCTTTCTTT. The encoded protein is CASSLGGGGAVNTEAFF.

The V and J genes are TRBV4-1 and TRBJ2-7; 7 bases align to TRBD2. The germline V gene has CDR1 MGHRA and CDR2 YSYEKL. The CDR3 contains 15 residues. V lost 3 bases to trimming and J lost 2 bases; unmatched junction nucleotides: 7. Here the CDR3 DNA reads TGCGCCAGCAGCCAGGTTCTAGCGGAGCCCTACGAGCAGTACTTC. This gives the protein CASSQVLAEPYEQYF.